The 32 T cell receptor beta chains reported below all come from one sample, sequenced in a study of CD8 T cells in Susac syndrome. Reverse transcription of roughly 0.5 to 1 ug RNA used random hexamers. TCRdb fed the immunoSEQ multiplex PCR reads into MiXCR, producing one record per CDR3 protein. The table shows roughly 67,000 distinct CDR3 sequences, with about 95% occurring only once. The sample consisted of CD8+ T cells from PBMCs. The receptors shown here come from a human donor with multiple sclerosis.

The chain carries TRBV11-2 and TRBJ1-2, with D perhaps TRBD1 (5 bases). This CDR3 contains 13 residues. From germline, CDR1 is SGHAT and CDR2 FQNNGV. V was clipped by 3 bases and J by 3 bases, with 8 bases between them. The CDR3 is CASSLQGHYGYTF. Here the CDR3 DNA reads TGTGCCAGCAGCTTGCAGGGACACTATGGCTACACCTTC.

The chain recombines TRBV27 with TRBJ2-7, with D unresolved. Germline V gene sequence: CDR1 MNHEY, CDR2 SMNVEV (reference sequence). Trimming removed 4 bases from V and 1 base from J, with 8 bases in between. The CDR3 contains 13 residues. DNA of the CDR3: TGTGCCAGCAGTTCCGGCGGATCCTACGAGCAGTACTTC. Residues: CASSSGGSYEQYF.

The J gene is TRBJ1-2, the V gene TRBV28, with D maybe TRBD1 (6 bases). V was clipped by 5 bases and J by 3 bases, with 13 bases between them. The CDR3 contains 14 residues. Per the germline V gene, CDR1 is MDHEN and CDR2 is SYDVKM. The CDR3 sequence is CASSAKQGYYGYTF. CDR3 sequence (DNA): TGTGCCAGCAGTGCGAAACAGGGTTACTATGGCTACACCTTC.

CDR3 DNA: TGCGCCAGCAGCCCCTACGAGGGGGCCGGGGAGCAGTACTTC. Protein product: CASSPYEGAGEQYF. This rearrangement joins TRBV5-1 to TRBJ2-7; 7 bases are a match to TRBD1. CDR3 length equals 14 residues. After removal of 4 bases from V and 7 bases from J, the junction contained 11 bases not matched to a gene. Germline V lookup: CDR1 SGHRS, CDR2 YFSETQ.

The V call is TRBV29-1, the J call TRBJ2-5; TRBD2 agrees at 7 bases. CDR1 and CDR2 (germline): SQVTM, ANQGSEA. V lost 6 bases and J lost 4; bases outside the gene matches: 5. The CDR3 consists of 12 residues. This CDR3 is CSVGGWGETQYF. The CDR3 nucleotides are TGCAGCGTCGGGGGGTGGGGAGAGACCCAGTACTTC.

Note on this clonotype: Mismatch with germline at one junction end may stem from a read error. This chain joins TRBV7-7 and TRBJ2-2, with TRBD2 identical over 10 bases. Germline V gene data show CDR1 as SSHAT and CDR2 as FNYEAQ (reference sequence). The length of the CDR3 is 17 residues. The CDR3 region has the DNA TGTGCTAGCAGCTTTTTCCCTAGCGGGGGAGTGACCGGGGAGCTGTTTTTT. As protein: CASSFFPSGGVTGELFF.

The rearrangement joins TRBV28 to TRBJ1-1, with D unresolved. Germline CDR1 MDHEN, CDR2 SYDVKM. Deletions cut 5 bases from V and 0 bases from J, with 16 bases between. The CDR3 has 16 residues. The DNA for the CDR3 is TGTGCCAGCAGTCCCACCTGGAGGAGGGTGAACACTGAAGCTTTCTTT. Residues: CASSPTWRRVNTEAFF.

The chain carries TRBV6-6 and TRBJ1-2, with unresolved D. Germline V gives CDR1 MNHNY, CDR2 SVGAGI (reference sequence). CDR3 length equals 15 residues. Trimming stripped 2 bases from V and 3 bases from J, with 13 bases between. The CDR3 reads CASSYGIRADYGYTF. The CDR3 nucleotides read TGTGCCAGCAGTTACGGTATAAGGGCGGACTATGGCTACACCTTC.

This chain uses TRBV12-3 or TRBV12-4 with TRBJ1-5, with TRBD1 matching over 7 bases. The V and J ends lost 6 bases and 1 base, in that order; junction bases with no gene match: 3. The CDR3 length is 14 residues. The CDR3: CASSGQESNQPQHF. CDR3 coding DNA: TGTGCCAGCAGCGGACAGGAGAGCAATCAGCCCCAGCATTTT.

The rearrangement links TRBV3-1 to TRBJ1-2; no reliable D call. V was clipped by 0 bases and J by 4 bases, with 3 bases between them. Germline-derived CDR1 and CDR2 are LGHDT and YNNKEL (reference sequence). The CDR3 loop spans 12 amino acids. Written as DNA, the CDR3 is TGTGCCAGCAGCCAAGAATCCTATGGCTACACCTTC. Translated: CASSQESYGYTF.

The CDR3 DNA sequence: TGTGCCAGCAGCGAGGGACAGAATTACGAGCAGTACTTC. This sequence encodes CASSEGQNYEQYF. The rearrangement links TRBV3-1 to TRBJ2-7; 7 nucleotides agree with TRBD1. This CDR3 comprises 13 residues. With 5 bases clipped from V and 4 bases from J, the junction kept 5 bases outside the gene matches. The germline V gene encodes CDR1 LGHDT and CDR2 YNNKEL (reference sequence).

This clonotype was picked up one time. The V and J genes are TRBV9 and TRBJ1-2; D gene ambiguous. Germline lookup yields CDR1 SGDLS and CDR2 YYNGEE. V was pared by 2 bases and J by 5 bases, with 10 bases between. The CDR3 contains 13 residues. CDR3 in amino acids: CASSVSETYGYTF. The CDR3 coding sequence is TGTGCCAGCAGCGTTTCGGAGACGTATGGCTACACCTTC. The full variable domain, rest sourced from reference TRBV9 and TRBJ1-2, is DSGVTQTPKHLITATGQRVTLRCSPRSGDLSVYWYQQSLDQGLQFLIQYYNGEERAKGNILERFSAQQFPDLHSELNLSSLELGDSALYFCASSVSETYGYTFGSGTRLTVV.

The rearrangement links TRBV27 to TRBJ1-6; possible D gene TRBD1, 6 bases. The CDR3 loop spans 14 amino acids. Germline loops: CDR1 MNHEY, CDR2 SMNVEV (reference sequence). Trimming took off 2 bases at V and 7 bases at J, with 9 bases between the two ends. Here the CDR3 reads CASSLRGLNSPLHF. CDR3 sequence (DNA): TGTGCCAGCAGTTTACGGGGGCTCAATTCACCCCTCCACTTT.

This clonotype appeared once. The chain joins TRBV6-1 to TRBJ2-7; TRBD1 matches 7 bases. The germline V gene has CDR1 MNHNS and CDR2 SASEGT. J lost 4 bases, V lost 5 bases, and 2 bases had no gene match. This CDR3 has 12 residues. The CDR3 nucleotides read TGTGCCAGCAGTCCGACAGGGTACGAGCAGTACTTC. It is translated as CASSPTGYEQYF.

The count of this clonotype is one. The chain recombines TRBV12-3 or TRBV12-4 with TRBJ2-7; 8 bases match TRBD2. The V and J ends lost 5 bases and 5 bases, in that order; junction bases with no gene match: 5. The CDR3 loop spans 13 amino acids. CDR3 DNA: TGTGCCAGCAGTCCGTCACTAGCGGACGAGCAGTACTTC. Protein product: CASSPSLADEQYF.

This clonotype was detected only once. The chain uses TRBV29-1 and TRBJ2-1, with 9 bases lining up with TRBD2. Germline CDR1 and CDR2: SQVTM and ANQGSEA. V was pared by 4 bases and J by 1 base, with 8 bases of the junction left unmatched. The CDR3 consists of 16 residues. The CDR3 region is CSVGGLAPASYNEQFF. Here the CDR3 DNA reads TGCAGCGTTGGGGGACTAGCTCCCGCATCCTACAATGAGCAGTTCTTC.

This clonotype occurred once. The genes are TRBV29-1 and TRBJ2-7, with a weak D call TRBD1 (5 bases). V shed 4 bases and J shed 0 bases, with 13 bases lying between them. The CDR3 is made up of 14 amino acids. Germline V gene sequence: CDR1 SQVTM, CDR2 ANQGSEA. For the CDR3, the DNA is TGCAGCGTTGTTCGTGTCGACAGCTCCTACGAGCAGTACTTC. This codes for CSVVRVDSSYEQYF.

This clonotype was recorded once. The chain couples TRBV19 to TRBJ2-1, with unresolved D. The CDR3 is 13 amino acids. The germline V gene has CDR1 LNHDA and CDR2 SQIVND (reference sequence). V was clipped by 7 bases and J by 8 bases, with 15 bases between them. CDR3 in amino acids: CASKALLGDEQFF. The CDR3 region has the DNA TGTGCCAGTAAGGCACTACTTGGCGATGAGCAGTTCTTC.

V is TRBV29-1 and J is TRBJ2-7, with D maybe TRBD2 (6 bases). V was shortened by 3 bases and J by 1 base, with 10 bases between the two germline ends. Germline V CDR1 and CDR2: SQVTM, ANQGSEA. The CDR3 loop spans 13 amino acids. CDR3 sequence reads: CSVEEGQSYEQYF. The CDR3 DNA reads as TGCAGCGTTGAGGAGGGTCAATCCTACGAGCAGTACTTC.

The J gene is TRBJ1-2, the V gene TRBV7-9; no clear D gene. Trimming removed 5 bases from V and 8 bases from J, with 15 bases in between. In germline, CDR1 is SEHNR, CDR2 FQNEAQ (reference sequence). The CDR3 loop spans 13 amino acids. DNA of the CDR3: TGTGCCAGCAGCCCCACACGACCGGAGGGCTACACCTTC. Protein: CASSPTRPEGYTF.

The rearrangement uses TRBV12-3 or TRBV12-4 and TRBJ2-5, with D maybe TRBD2 (6 bases). V was trimmed by 4 bases and J by 4 bases, leaving 13 bases between them. The CDR3 consists of 14 residues. CDR3 loop: CASSYPLGGETQYF. CDR3 DNA sequence: TGTGCCAGCAGTTACCCCCTGGGGGGAGAGACCCAGTACTTC.

The CDR3: CASSEPGTTETQYF. The CDR3, as DNA: TGTGCCAGCAGTGAACCCGGGACTACGGAGACCCAGTACTTC. The chain links TRBV27 to TRBJ2-5, with 7 nucleotides matching TRBD2. Germline CDR1 is MNHEY and CDR2 is SMNVEV (reference sequence). V gave up 5 bases and J gave up 5 bases; unmatched junction bases: 8. CDR3 length: 14 residues.

The V call is TRBV5-1, the J call TRBJ1-4; 9 bases match TRBD1. CDR1 is SGHRS and CDR2 is YFSETQ in the germline V gene. CDR3 length: 15 residues. V trimming: 2 bases; J trimming: 8 bases; junction bases outside the gene matches: 7. DNA for the CDR3: TGCGCCAGCAGCTTACTCCGGGACAGGGAGGAAAAACTGTTTTTT. Amino acids: CASSLLRDREEKLFF.

The sample holds one count of this clonotype. The J gene is TRBJ2-6, the V gene TRBV18; the D gene is possibly TRBD1 (5 bases). Germline V gene lookup returns CDR1 KGHSH and CDR2 LQKENI. The CDR3 totals 17 residues. V lost 2 bases and J 0 bases, leaving 11 bases between the germline ends. The CDR3 loop reads CASSPWGSTSGANVLTF. CDR3 nucleotides: TGTGCCAGCTCACCATGGGGCAGTACCTCTGGGGCCAACGTCCTGACTTTC.

V is TRBV5-4 and J is TRBJ2-7; 9 nucleotides agree with TRBD1. The CDR3 covers 15 residues. The germline V gene encodes CDR1 SGHNT and CDR2 YYREEE (reference sequence). The V segment lost 2 bases and the J segment 1 base; nucleotides outside the gene matches: 4. CDR3 sequence: CASSFNRGQSYEQYF. CDR3 sequence (DNA): TGTGCCAGCAGCTTCAACAGGGGGCAGTCCTACGAGCAGTACTTC.

The chain recombines TRBV7-8 with TRBJ2-1; D gene uncertain. Trimming cost V 0 bases and J 9 bases, with 9 bases left between them. Germline CDR1 is SGHVS and CDR2 is FQNEAQ. The CDR3 length is 13 residues. This CDR3 is CASSLAPIREQFF. CDR3 bases: TGTGCCAGCAGCTTAGCTCCCATCCGTGAGCAGTTCTTC.

This chain joins TRBV5-4 and TRBJ1-1, with unresolved D. V lost 3 bases to trimming and J lost 1 base, with 7 bases between them. This CDR3 contains 13 residues. CDR1 is SGHNT, CDR2 YYREEE, per germline (reference sequence). The CDR3, as DNA: TGTGCCAGCAGCTGGTCCACGAACACTGAAGCTTTCTTT. This sequence encodes CASSWSTNTEAFF. Supplemented by reference TRBV5-4 and TRBJ1-1, the full variable domain reads ETGVTQSPTHLIKTRGQQVTLRCSSQSGHNTVSWYQQALGQGPQFIFQYYREEENGRGNFPPRFSGLQFPNYSSELNVNALELDDSALYLCASSWSTNTEAFFGQGTRLTVV.

CDR3 residues: CASQTGPTYEQYF. The CDR3 coding sequence is TGTGCCAGCCAGACCGGGCCTACTTACGAGCAGTACTTC. This chain connects TRBV2 to TRBJ2-7; D gene uncertain. The germline gives CDR1 SNHLY, CDR2 FYNNEI. The CDR3 runs 13 residues. The V gene lost 8 bases and the J gene lost 4 bases, with 15 bases spanning the gap.

The rearrangement uses TRBV2 and TRBJ2-7; D is perhaps TRBD2 (6 bases). CDR1 is SNHLY, CDR2 FYNNEI, per germline. There are 14 residues in the CDR3. Trimming removed 3 bases from V and 0 bases from J, with 9 bases in between. The CDR3: CASSDAGRSYEQYF. The DNA for the CDR3 is TGTGCCAGCAGTGATGCGGGGCGCTCCTACGAGCAGTACTTC.

This rearrangement joins TRBV29-1 to TRBJ2-1, with D possibly matching TRBD2 (6 bases). This CDR3 has 11 amino acids. V was pared by 2 bases and J by 12 bases, with 11 bases between. The germline V gene has CDR1 SQVTM and CDR2 ANQGSEA. CDR3 sequence reads: CSVENQGGQFF. Here the CDR3 DNA reads TGCAGCGTTGAAAACCAGGGAGGGCAGTTCTTC.

The chain employs TRBV30 and TRBJ1-2, with 11 bases identical to TRBD1. V lost 4 bases and J lost 6; bases outside the gene matches: 1. This CDR3 has 12 amino acids. The germline V gene encodes CDR1 GTSNPN and CDR2 SVGIG (reference sequence). CDR3 loop: CAWMGQGDGYTF. CDR3 nucleotide sequence: TGTGCCTGGATGGGACAGGGGGATGGCTACACCTTC.

The chain couples TRBV9 to TRBJ2-7; tentative D call: TRBD2 (6 bases). Trimming left V 4 bases short and J 2 bases short, with 19 bases between. The germline gives CDR1 SGDLS, CDR2 YYNGEE. The CDR3 runs to 16 residues. The CDR3 nucleotides read TGTGCCAGCAGCCCCGATGCAGGAGGGAGAACCTACGAGCAGTACTTC. It is translated as CASSPDAGGRTYEQYF. The variable domain in full, with the rest retrieved from reference TRBV9 and TRBJ2-7, is DSGVTQTPKHLITATGQRVTLRCSPRSGDLSVYWYQQSLDQGLQFLIQYYNGEERAKGNILERFSAQQFPDLHSELNLSSLELGDSALYFCASSPDAGGRTYEQYFGPGTRLTVT.